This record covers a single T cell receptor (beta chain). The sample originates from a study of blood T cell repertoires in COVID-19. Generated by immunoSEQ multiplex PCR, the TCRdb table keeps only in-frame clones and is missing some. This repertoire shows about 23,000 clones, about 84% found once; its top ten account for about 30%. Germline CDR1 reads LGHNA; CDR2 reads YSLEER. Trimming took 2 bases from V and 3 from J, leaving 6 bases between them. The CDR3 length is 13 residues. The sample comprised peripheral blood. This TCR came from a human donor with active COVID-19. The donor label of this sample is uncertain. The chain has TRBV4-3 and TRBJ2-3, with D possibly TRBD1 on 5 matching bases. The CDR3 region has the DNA TGCGCCAGCAGCCAACCAGGGACAGATACGCAGTATTTT. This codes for CASSQPGTDTQYF.